This TCR beta chain was identified during a study of tumor-infiltrating lymphocytes in oesophageal squamous cell carcinoma. As for this clonotype: The CDR3 carries no conserved terminal phenylalanine or tryptophan, so it likely arises from a read error. The DNA is omitted, as the CDR3 cannot be located on it reliably, and the CDR3 follows TCRdb's listing.

TCRdb redid the calling of the PCR reads with MiXCR, one entry per CDR3 protein. The sample records about 21,000 distinct CDR3 sequences, about 34% being singletons. The length of the CDR3 is 15 amino acids, counting both ends. Per the germline V gene, CDR1 is SGHVT and CDR2 is SQSDAQ. The chain couples TRBV7-4 to TRBJ2-1; the table's TRBD2 call for D was not verified on the DNA. Sequences were obtained from esophageal tumor tissue. This receptor was identified in a male donor with esophageal squamous cell carcinoma. The CDR3 sequence: CASSLDRAEGYTFGS.